What follows are 27 T cell receptor beta chains derived from one specimen sequenced in a study of cytomegalovirus exposure and HLA in healthy donors. Both 60 Vbeta primers and 13 Jbeta primers went into the PCR. Sequenced by immunoSEQ multiplex PCR; TCRdb stores in-frame clones only, minus some. The sample shows approximately 180,000 clones, about 75% of them seen only once. The material sequenced was PBMCs. The receptor source for this set is a man aged 40-50 years in good health and CMV-seropositive.

The chain uses TRBV7-6 and TRBJ1-4, with 8 bases aligning to TRBD1. With 4 bases clipped from V and 5 bases from J, the junction kept 9 bases outside the gene matches. The germline V gene encodes CDR1 SGHVS and CDR2 FNYEAQ. The CDR3 has 16 residues. The CDR3 DNA follows: TGTGCCAGCAGCTCCGGACAGGGCGGAGGGAATGAAAAACTGTTTTTT. Translated, it gives CASSSGQGGGNEKLFF.

The chain combines TRBV2 with TRBJ2-1, with TRBD2 identical over 7 bases. The CDR3 is 15 amino acids. J lost 6 bases, V lost 0 bases, and 5 bases had no gene match. From germline, CDR1 is SNHLY and CDR2 FYNNEI. CDR3 nucleotides: TGTGCCAGCAGTGAAGCGAGCGGGAATATCAATGAGCAGTTCTTC. Protein sequence: CASSEASGNINEQFF.

This rearrangement joins TRBV4-1 to TRBJ2-7; the D gene is possibly TRBD1 (6 bases). V lost 3 bases and J lost 5, with 17 bases in between. This CDR3 comprises 15 residues. The germline V gene encodes CDR1 MGHRA and CDR2 YSYEKL. The CDR3 sequence: CASSHDGQQGNEQYF. DNA of the CDR3: TGCGCCAGCAGCCATGATGGGCAACAGGGAAACGAGCAGTACTTC.

The genes are TRBV10-3 and TRBJ2-7; tentatively, D is TRBD1 (6 bases). Looked up from germline, CDR1 is ENHRY and CDR2 is SYGVKD. CDR3 length equals 14 residues. V was cut by 3 bases and J by 2 bases, with 11 bases left in between. CDR3 region: CAISDTGKTYEQYF. The CDR3 DNA reads TGTGCCATCAGTGACACAGGGAAGACCTACGAGCAGTACTTC.

The chain combines TRBV14 with TRBJ2-2, with D tentatively TRBD1 (8 bases). The CDR3 has 13 residues. V dropped 6 bases and J dropped 5 bases, with 10 bases sitting between them. Germline-derived CDR1 and CDR2 are SGHDN and FVKESK. Written as DNA, the CDR3 is TGTGCCAGCAGACAGGGGGGGACCGGGGAGCTGTTTTTT. Translating gives CASRQGGTGELFF.

The table lists this clone with a count of one. The J gene is TRBJ2-1, the V gene TRBV6-5; a possible D gene is TRBD2 (7 bases). CDR3 length: 15 residues. Trimming removed 2 bases at V and 3 bases at J, with 11 bases between. CDR1 and CDR2 (germline): MNHEY, SVGAGI. CDR3 nucleotide sequence: TGTGCCAGCAGTTACCAGGGGACTAACTACAATGAGCAGTTCTTC. Encoded protein: CASSYQGTNYNEQFF.

The V call is TRBV27, the J call TRBJ2-2, with 7 bases matching TRBD2. Germline values: CDR1 MNHEY, CDR2 SMNVEV (reference sequence). With 5 bases clipped from V and 8 bases from J, the junction kept 11 bases outside the gene matches. The CDR3 is 15 residues long. CDR3 residues: CASSHTRTSLGELFF. The CDR3 DNA reads as TGTGCCAGCAGTCACACCCGGACTAGTCTTGGGGAGCTGTTTTTT.

The chain joins TRBV7-9 to TRBJ1-1, with 7 positions matching TRBD1. The CDR3 has 16 amino acids. V shed 0 bases, J shed 5 bases, and the junction held 9 bases outside the gene matches. Looked up from germline, CDR1 is SEHNR and CDR2 is FQNEAQ (reference sequence). CDR3 in amino acids: CASSLATAGGETEAFF. The CDR3 coding sequence is TGTGCCAGCAGCTTAGCTACGGCAGGGGGTGAAACTGAAGCTTTCTTT.

The chain joins TRBV6-6 to TRBJ2-7; TRBD1 agrees at 7 bases. This CDR3 has 14 amino acids. Losses at the gene ends were 4 bases for V and 0 bases for J; bases not matched to a gene: 3. Looked up from germline, CDR1 is MNHNY and CDR2 is SVGAGI (reference sequence). CDR3 DNA: TGTGCCAGCAGTTCCCGGGACAGCTCCTACGAGCAGTACTTC. Residues: CASSSRDSSYEQYF.

V usage is TRBV29-1 and J usage is TRBJ2-5, with TRBD2 matching 11 bases. The V gene end was trimmed by 6 bases and the J gene end by 0 bases; junction bases not matched to a gene: 6. This CDR3 has 15 amino acids. CDR1 SQVTM and CDR2 ANQGSEA come from the germline V gene. The DNA for the CDR3 is TGCAGCGTAGGGAGGACTAGCGGGTACCAAGAGACCCAGTACTTC. Translating gives CSVGRTSGYQETQYF.

The rearrangement joins TRBV28 to TRBJ2-7, with D possibly TRBD1 on 6 matching bases. V dropped 4 bases and J dropped 9 bases, with 16 bases sitting between them. CDR3 size: 13 residues. Germline assignment: CDR1 MDHEN and CDR2 SYDVKM. The CDR3 nucleotides are TGTGCCAGCAGTTCCGGGACACCAGATTGGCAGTACTTC. It encodes CASSSGTPDWQYF. Using reference TRBV28 and TRBJ2-7 for the parts outside the CDR3, the full variable domain is DVKVTQSSRYLVKRTGEKVFLECVQDMDHENMFWYRQDPGLGLRLIYFSYDVKMKEKGDIPEGYSVSREKKERFSLILESASTNQTSMYLCASSSGTPDWQYFGPGTRLTVT.

In regard to this clone: At one of its ends the junction is not consistent with the germline gene, which may arise from a read error. This chain uses TRBV9 with TRBJ2-7; 7 bases map to TRBD2. Germline CDR1 is SGDLS and CDR2 is YYNGEE. There are 15 residues in the CDR3. DNA of the CDR3: TGTGCCAGCAGCGTAGGGTCTAGCGGCTCCCACGAGCAGTACTTC. Translation gives CASSVGSSGSHEQYF.

The chain has TRBV7-2 and TRBJ2-3; 7 bases fit TRBD2. CDR1 and CDR2 from the germline V gene are SGHTA and FQGNSA. J lost 2 bases, V lost 5 bases, and 16 bases had no gene match. The CDR3 consists of 18 residues. The CDR3 spells CASSLGVGAGLFTDTQYF. The CDR3 DNA sequence: TGTGCCAGCAGCCTGGGGGTAGGAGCGGGACTATTCACAGATACGCAGTATTTT.

The chain uses TRBV5-4 and TRBJ2-1; 10 bases agree with TRBD1. The CDR3 has 16 residues. Per the germline V gene, CDR1 is SGHNT and CDR2 is YYREEE (reference sequence). J lost 1 base, V lost 4 bases, and 5 bases had no gene match. The CDR3 is CASSGGTGESYNEQFF. CDR3 DNA sequence: TGTGCCAGCAGCGGGGGGACAGGGGAATCCTACAATGAGCAGTTCTTC.

The chain has TRBV25-1 and TRBJ2-3, with 8 positions matching TRBD1. The CDR3 length is 13 residues. After removal of 8 bases from V and 6 bases from J, the junction contained 7 bases not matched to a gene. The V gene's germline CDR1 is MGHDK and CDR2 SYGVNS. The CDR3 coding sequence is TGTGCCAGCCGTAGGACAGGGACGGATACGCAGTATTTT. This sequence encodes CASRRTGTDTQYF.

This chain joins TRBV28 and TRBJ2-2; TRBD1 is a possible D gene (6 bases). Deletions cut 2 bases from V and 4 bases from J, with 8 bases between. The V gene's germline CDR1 is MDHEN and CDR2 SYDVKM. The CDR3 has 14 amino acids. This chain's CDR3 is CASSLRGGTGELFF. The CDR3 bases are TGTGCCAGCAGTTTAAGAGGGGGCACCGGGGAGCTGTTTTTT. Based on the CDR3 plus reference TRBV28 and TRBJ2-2, the full variable domain is DVKVTQSSRYLVKRTGEKVFLECVQDMDHENMFWYRQDPGLGLRLIYFSYDVKMKEKGDIPEGYSVSREKKERFSLILESASTNQTSMYLCASSLRGGTGELFFGEGSRLTVL.

This clone has only one observation. One junction end does not reproduce the germline sequence, and a read error may be involved. The J gene is TRBJ2-6, the V gene TRBV29-1; possibly TRBD1 for D (6 bases). Germline CDR1 is SQVTM and CDR2 is ANQGSEA. CDR3 length: 16 amino acids. This CDR3 reads CSASLVQGPGANGLTF. In DNA, the CDR3 is TGCAGCGCAAGCCTAGTACAGGGTCCTGGGGCCAACGGCCTGACTTTC.

The chain is built from TRBV5-1 and TRBJ1-2; D unresolved. CDR3 length: 14 amino acids. The V end was cut by 0 bases, the J end by 8 bases, with 14 bases between. Germline V lookup: CDR1 SGHRS, CDR2 YFSETQ. The CDR3 sequence is CASSLGLAAGGYTF. The CDR3 DNA reads as TGCGCCAGCAGCTTGGGCTTGGCGGCGGGAGGCTACACCTTC.

The CDR3 protein is CASSYSSNYGYTF. Written as DNA, the CDR3 is TGTGCCAGTAGTTACTCTTCTAACTATGGCTACACCTTC. The chain has TRBV19 and TRBJ1-2; unclear D gene. V shed 5 bases and J shed 0 bases, with 7 bases lying between them. The CDR3 extends over 13 amino acids. CDR1 and CDR2 from the germline V gene are LNHDA and SQIVND (reference sequence).

The chain links TRBV29-1 to TRBJ2-1; 10 bases fit TRBD2. The V segment lost 4 bases and the J segment 2 bases; nucleotides outside the gene matches: 5. The CDR3 consists of 15 residues. CDR1 is SQVTM and CDR2 is ANQGSEA in the germline V gene. CDR3 amino acids: CSVVVSGRTYNEQFF. The CDR3 nucleotides are TGCAGCGTTGTTGTTAGCGGGAGGACCTACAATGAGCAGTTCTTC.

V and J are TRBV11-3 and TRBJ2-1; the match to TRBD2 covers 10 bases. The CDR3 contains 15 residues. Germline V lookup: CDR1 SGHNT, CDR2 YENEEA. Trimming removed 5 bases from V and 6 bases from J; junction bases left unmatched: 7. CDR3 DNA: TGTGCCAGCAGCCCCATACTAGCGGGAATCAATGAGCAGTTCTTC. Amino acids: CASSPILAGINEQFF. The variable domain in full, completed from reference TRBV11-3 and TRBJ2-1, reads EAGVVQSPRYKIIEKKQPVAFWCNPISGHNTLYWYLQNLGQGPELLIRYENEEAVDDSQLPKDRFSAERLKGVDSTLKIQPAELGDSAVYLCASSPILAGINEQFFGPGTRLTVL.

Comment on this clone: A read error may produce the germline difference seen at one junction end. This rearrangement joins TRBV5-1 to TRBJ2-6; TRBD1 might be the D (5 bases). Germline lookup yields CDR1 SGHRS and CDR2 YFSETQ. The CDR3 extends over 15 amino acids. The CDR3 protein is CASSLEGPGANGLTF. For the CDR3, the DNA is TGCGCCAGCAGCTTGGAGGGCCCTGGGGCCAACGGCCTGACTTTC.

The chain has TRBV11-3 and TRBJ2-1, with D hard to call. CDR3 length: 12 residues. The V gene lost 5 bases and the J gene lost 4 bases, with 6 bases spanning the gap. Germline V gives CDR1 SGHNT, CDR2 YENEEA. Here the CDR3 DNA reads TGTGCCAGCAGCCCGAGATACAATGAGCAGTTCTTC. The encoded protein is CASSPRYNEQFF.

V is TRBV5-1 and J is TRBJ2-5; 12 positions agree with TRBD2. With V trimmed by 2 bases and J by 5 bases, 10 bases remained unmatched. Germline CDR1 reads SGHRS; CDR2 reads YFSETQ. The CDR3 extends over 17 amino acids. The CDR3, as DNA: TGCGCCAGCAGCTTAGGTGGACTAGCGGGACACGGGGAGACCCAGTACTTC. Encoded protein: CASSLGGLAGHGETQYF.

The CDR3 spells CASRGETQYF. The CDR3 coding sequence is TGTGCCAGTCGGGGGGAGACCCAGTACTTC. The rearrangement joins TRBV19 to TRBJ2-5; D perhaps matches TRBD2 (6 bases). The length of the CDR3 is 10 residues. The germline gives CDR1 LNHDA, CDR2 SQIVND (reference sequence). Trimming shortened V by 8 bases and J by 5 bases, and 6 bases separated the two germline ends.

V gene TRBV5-8 combines with J gene TRBJ2-5; D is uncertain. CDR1 and CDR2 (germline): SGHTS, YDEGEE. The CDR3 covers 12 residues. V gave up 6 bases and J gave up 5 bases, with 11 bases separating them. The CDR3 DNA follows: TGTGCCAGCACCGTTCTATGGGAGACCCAGTACTTC. Translation gives CASTVLWETQYF.

This clone was seen more than once but under ten times. In nucleotides, the CDR3 is TGTGCCAGCACCCGAGGAGTAGAGCAGTTCTTC. Translated, it gives CASTRGVEQFF. This rearrangement joins TRBV27 to TRBJ2-1; D remains unclear. The CDR3 length is 11 residues. Germline-derived CDR1 and CDR2 are MNHEY and SMNVEV (reference sequence). Trimming cost V 7 bases and J 10 bases, with 11 bases left between them.